This T cell receptor (beta chain) was observed in a study of shared clonotypes between healthy human individuals. Study results and caveats: Depth was large, yet rarefaction showed that sorted-subset sequencing was incomplete. Only blood was sampled, and tissue TCR repertoires likely differ from blood ones.

Naive CD8 cells were CD45RO-negative, positively selected for CCR7, excluding terminally differentiated effector memory CD45RA+ cells. Of note for this clone: Its antigen is unidentified.

The repertoire was sequenced with immunoSEQ multiplex PCR; TCRdb's copy has only in-frame clones and lacks some. The repertoire holds about 2 million clones, with about 94% as singletons. The CDR3 runs 13 residues. V lost 0 bases, J lost 6 bases, and 9 bases lay in between. Germline CDR1 SGDLS, CDR2 YYNGEE. The rearrangement uses TRBV9 and TRBJ1-1, with D unresolved. The receptor was isolated from a man aged 18 to 35 in good health. Sequencing was carried out using naive CD8+ T cells sorted from blood. The CDR3 region has the DNA TGTGCCAGCAGCGTAGGTGCAGCATCTGAAGCTTTCTTT. Translation gives CASSVGAASEAFF.